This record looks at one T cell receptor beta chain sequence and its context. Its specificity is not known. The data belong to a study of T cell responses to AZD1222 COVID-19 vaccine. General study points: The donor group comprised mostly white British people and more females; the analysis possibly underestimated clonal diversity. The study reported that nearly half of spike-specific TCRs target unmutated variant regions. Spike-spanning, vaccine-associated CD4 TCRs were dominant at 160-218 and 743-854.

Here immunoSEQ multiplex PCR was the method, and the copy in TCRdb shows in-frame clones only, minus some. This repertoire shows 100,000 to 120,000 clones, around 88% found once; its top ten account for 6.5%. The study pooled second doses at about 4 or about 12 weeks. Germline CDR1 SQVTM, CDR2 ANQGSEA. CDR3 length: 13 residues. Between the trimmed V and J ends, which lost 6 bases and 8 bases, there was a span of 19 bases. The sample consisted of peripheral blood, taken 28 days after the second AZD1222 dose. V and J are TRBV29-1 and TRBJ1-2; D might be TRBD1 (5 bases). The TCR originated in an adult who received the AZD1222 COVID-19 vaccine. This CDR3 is CSVSDSPAQGYTF. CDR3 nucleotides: TGCAGCGTCTCTGACAGTCCCGCTCAGGGCTACACCTTC.